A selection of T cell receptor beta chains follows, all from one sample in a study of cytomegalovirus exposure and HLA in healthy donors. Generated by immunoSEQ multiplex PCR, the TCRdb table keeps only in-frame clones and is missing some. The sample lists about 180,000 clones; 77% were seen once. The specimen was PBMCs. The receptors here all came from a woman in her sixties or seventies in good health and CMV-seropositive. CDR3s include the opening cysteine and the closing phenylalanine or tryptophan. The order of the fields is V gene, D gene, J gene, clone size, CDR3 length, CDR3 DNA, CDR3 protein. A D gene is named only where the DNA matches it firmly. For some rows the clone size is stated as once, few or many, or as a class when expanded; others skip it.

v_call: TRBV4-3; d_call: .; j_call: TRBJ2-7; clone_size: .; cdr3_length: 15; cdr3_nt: TGCGCCAGCAGCCAAGTAGGGCTAGGGGTGGGTGAGCAGTACTTC; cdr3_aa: CASSQVGLGVGEQYF
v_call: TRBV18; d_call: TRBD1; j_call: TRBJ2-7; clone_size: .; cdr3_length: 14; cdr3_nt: TGTGCCAGCTCACCATCACAGGGGGCTTACGAGCAGTACTTC; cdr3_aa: CASSPSQGAYEQYF
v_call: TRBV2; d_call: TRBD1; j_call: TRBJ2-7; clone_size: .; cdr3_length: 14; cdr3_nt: TGTGCCAGCATTGAGGACAGGGGACTCTACGAGCAGTACTTC; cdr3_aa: CASIEDRGLYEQYF
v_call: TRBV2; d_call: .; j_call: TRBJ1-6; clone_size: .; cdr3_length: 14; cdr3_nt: TGTGCCAACAGGGATCGGCAGGATAATTCACCCCTCCACTTT; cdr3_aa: CANRDRQDNSPLHF
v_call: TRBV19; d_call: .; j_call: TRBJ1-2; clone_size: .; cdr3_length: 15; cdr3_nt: TGTGCCAGTCGGGGGGCAGCTCAGACCAACTATGGCTACACCTTC; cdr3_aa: CASRGAAQTNYGYTF
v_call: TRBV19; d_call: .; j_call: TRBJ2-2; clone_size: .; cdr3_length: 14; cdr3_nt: TGTGCCAGTAGTCCCGCCAGGGGCACCGGGGAGCTGTTTTTT; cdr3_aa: CASSPARGTGELFF
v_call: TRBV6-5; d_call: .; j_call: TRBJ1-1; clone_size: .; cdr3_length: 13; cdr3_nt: TGTGCCAGCAGTCGAAGGAGAAACACTGAAGCTTTCTTT; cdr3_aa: CASSRRRNTEAFF
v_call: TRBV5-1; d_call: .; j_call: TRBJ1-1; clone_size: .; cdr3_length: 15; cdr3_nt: TGCGCCAGCAGCTTGGTTCAGGGGATTAATACTGAAGCTTTCTTT; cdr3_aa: CASSLVQGINTEAFF
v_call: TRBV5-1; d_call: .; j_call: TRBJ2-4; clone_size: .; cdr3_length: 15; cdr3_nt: TGCGCCAGCAGCTTGGGTGAAAACTTAAAAAACAGTCAGTACTTC; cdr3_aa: CASSLGENLKNSQYF
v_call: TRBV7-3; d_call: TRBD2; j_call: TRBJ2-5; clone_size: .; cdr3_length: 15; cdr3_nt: TGTGCCAGCAGCTTAACTAGCGGGTCCTCGGAGACCCAGTACTTC; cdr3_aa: CASSLTSGSSETQYF
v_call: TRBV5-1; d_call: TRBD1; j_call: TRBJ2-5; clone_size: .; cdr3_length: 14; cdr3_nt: TGCGCCAGCAGCTTCAGGACAGGCCAAGAGACCCAGTACTTC; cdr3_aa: CASSFRTGQETQYF
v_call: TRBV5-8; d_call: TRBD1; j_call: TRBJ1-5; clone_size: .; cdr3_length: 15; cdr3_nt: TGTGCCAGCAGCTGGGGTGACAGGGCGAGGCAGCCCCAGCATTTT; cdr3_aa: CASSWGDRARQPQHF
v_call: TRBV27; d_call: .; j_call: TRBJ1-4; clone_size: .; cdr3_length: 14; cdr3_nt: TGTGCCAGCAGTAACGACAGGTACCGTGAAAAACTGTTTTTT; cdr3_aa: CASSNDRYREKLFF
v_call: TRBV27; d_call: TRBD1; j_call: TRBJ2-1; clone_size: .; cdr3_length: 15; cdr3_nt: TGTGCCAGCAGTTTGCGGGACAGGGGGCAGTATGAGCAGTTCTTC; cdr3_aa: CASSLRDRGQYEQFF
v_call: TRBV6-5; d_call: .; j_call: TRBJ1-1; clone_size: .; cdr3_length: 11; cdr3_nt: TGTGCCAGCCGACACGTCACTGAAGCTTTCTTT; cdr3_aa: CASRHVTEAFF
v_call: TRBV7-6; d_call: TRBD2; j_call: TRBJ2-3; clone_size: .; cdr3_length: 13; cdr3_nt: TGTGCCAGCGGGAGGGCCCGCACAGATACGCAGTATTTT; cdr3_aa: CASGRARTDTQYF
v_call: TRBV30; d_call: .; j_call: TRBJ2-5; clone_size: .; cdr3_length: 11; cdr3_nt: TGTGCCTGGAGGACTGAAGAGACCCAGTACTTC; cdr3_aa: CAWRTEETQYF
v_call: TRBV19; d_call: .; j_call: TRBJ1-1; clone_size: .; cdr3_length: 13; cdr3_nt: TGTGCCAGTAGCGTTCCCCGGTATACTGAAGCTTTCTTT; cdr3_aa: CASSVPRYTEAFF
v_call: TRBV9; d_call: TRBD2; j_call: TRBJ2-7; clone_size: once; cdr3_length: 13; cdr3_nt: TGTGCCAGCAGCGTAGGCGGGGGAGGGGAGCAGTACTTC; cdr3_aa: CASSVGGGGEQYF
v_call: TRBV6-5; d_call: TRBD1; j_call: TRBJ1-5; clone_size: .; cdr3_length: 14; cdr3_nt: TGTGCCAGCAGTCCAGGACAGGGTTATCAGCCCCAGCATTTT; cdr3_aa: CASSPGQGYQPQHF
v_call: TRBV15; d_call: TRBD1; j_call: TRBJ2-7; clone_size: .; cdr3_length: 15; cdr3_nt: TGTGCCACCAGCAGGACCGGGACAGGACTTTTGAGGCAGTACTTC; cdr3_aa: CATSRTGTGLLRQYF
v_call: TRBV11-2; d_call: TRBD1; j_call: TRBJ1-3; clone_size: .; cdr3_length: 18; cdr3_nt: TGTGCCAGCAGCTTGGGGGGGACAGGCCCCAGCTCTGGAAACACCATATATTTT; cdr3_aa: CASSLGGTGPSSGNTIYF
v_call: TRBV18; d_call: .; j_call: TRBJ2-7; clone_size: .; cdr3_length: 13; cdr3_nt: TGTGCCAGCTCACTGGGCAGGGCTCACGAGCAGTACTTC; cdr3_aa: CASSLGRAHEQYF